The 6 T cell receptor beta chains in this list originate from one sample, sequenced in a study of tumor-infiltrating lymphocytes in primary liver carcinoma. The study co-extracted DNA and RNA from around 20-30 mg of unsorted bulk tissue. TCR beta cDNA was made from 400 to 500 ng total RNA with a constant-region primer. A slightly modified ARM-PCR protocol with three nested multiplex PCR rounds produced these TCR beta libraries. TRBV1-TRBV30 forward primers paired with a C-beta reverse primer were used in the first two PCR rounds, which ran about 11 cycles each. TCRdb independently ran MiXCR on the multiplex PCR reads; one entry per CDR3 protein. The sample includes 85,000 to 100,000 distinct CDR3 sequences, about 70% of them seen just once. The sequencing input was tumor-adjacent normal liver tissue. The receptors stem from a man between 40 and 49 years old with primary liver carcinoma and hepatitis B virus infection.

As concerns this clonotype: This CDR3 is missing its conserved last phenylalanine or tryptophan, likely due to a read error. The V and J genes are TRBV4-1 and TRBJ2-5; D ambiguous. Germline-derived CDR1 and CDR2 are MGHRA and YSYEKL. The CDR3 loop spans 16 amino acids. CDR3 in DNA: TGCGCCAGCAGTCAAGTGTTTCCCACCGACGGAAAGACCCAGTACTCC. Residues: CASSQVFPTDGKTQYS.

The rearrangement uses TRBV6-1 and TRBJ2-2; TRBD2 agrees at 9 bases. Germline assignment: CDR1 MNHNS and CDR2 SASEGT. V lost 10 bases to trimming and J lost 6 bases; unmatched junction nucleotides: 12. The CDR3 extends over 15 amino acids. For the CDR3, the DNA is TGTGCCACCACCCGACTAGCGGATCCCGCCGGGGAGCTGTTTTTT. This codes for CATTRLADPAGELFF.

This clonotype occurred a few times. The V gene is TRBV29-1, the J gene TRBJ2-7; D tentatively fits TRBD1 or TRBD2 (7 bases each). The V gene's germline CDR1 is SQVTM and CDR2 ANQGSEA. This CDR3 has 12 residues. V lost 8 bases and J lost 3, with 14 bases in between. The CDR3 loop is CSTRGGSYEQYF. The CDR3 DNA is TGCAGCACCAGGGGGGGGAGCTACGAGCAGTACTTC.

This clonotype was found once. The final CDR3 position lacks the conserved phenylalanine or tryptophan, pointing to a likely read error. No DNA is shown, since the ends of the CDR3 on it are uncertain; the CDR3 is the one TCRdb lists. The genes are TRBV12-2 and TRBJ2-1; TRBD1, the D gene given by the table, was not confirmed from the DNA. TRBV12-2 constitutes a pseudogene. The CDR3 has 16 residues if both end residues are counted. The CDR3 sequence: CASRLDAPNRFNEQFL.

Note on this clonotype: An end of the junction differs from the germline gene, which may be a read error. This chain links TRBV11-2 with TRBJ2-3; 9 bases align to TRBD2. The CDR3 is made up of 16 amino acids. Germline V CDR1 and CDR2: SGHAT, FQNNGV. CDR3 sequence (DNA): TGTACCAGCAGCCCCCCGACTAGCGGCAGCTCAGATACACAGTATTTT. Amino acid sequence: CTSSPPTSGSSDTQYF.

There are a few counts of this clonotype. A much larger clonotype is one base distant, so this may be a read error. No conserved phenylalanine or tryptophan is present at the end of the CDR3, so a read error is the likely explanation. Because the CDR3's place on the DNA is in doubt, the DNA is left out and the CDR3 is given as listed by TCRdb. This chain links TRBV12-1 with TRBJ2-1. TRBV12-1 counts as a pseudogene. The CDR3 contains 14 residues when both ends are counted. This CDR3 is CASSLTRSYNEQFS.